This paragraph reports one T cell receptor beta chain. Its antigen is not identified. This sample is drawn from a study of T cells in narcolepsy. About the study: Healthy controls were enrolled alongside patients with narcolepsy type 1 or type 2. Findings and limits, study-wide: Healthy controls reportedly lacked the autoreactive clonotypes serially found in patients' blood.

Some clones are missing from TCRdb's copy, which holds only in-frame ones; the method was immunoSEQ multiplex PCR. This table has about 32,000 clones, roughly three quarters appearing once. The material sequenced was memory (CD45RA-) CD4+ T cells from blood. The sequence derives from a human donor in good health.

The CDR3 region is CAWRAVAGVVHEQFF. For the CDR3, the DNA is TGTGCCTGGAGGGCCGTTGCGGGAGTCGTCCATGAGCAGTTCTTC. The rearrangement uses TRBV30 and TRBJ2-1; 7 bases agree with TRBD2. V shed 3 bases, J shed 8 bases, and the junction held 13 bases outside the gene matches. The CDR3 is 15 residues long. Germline CDR1 reads GTSNPN; CDR2 reads SVGIG (reference sequence).